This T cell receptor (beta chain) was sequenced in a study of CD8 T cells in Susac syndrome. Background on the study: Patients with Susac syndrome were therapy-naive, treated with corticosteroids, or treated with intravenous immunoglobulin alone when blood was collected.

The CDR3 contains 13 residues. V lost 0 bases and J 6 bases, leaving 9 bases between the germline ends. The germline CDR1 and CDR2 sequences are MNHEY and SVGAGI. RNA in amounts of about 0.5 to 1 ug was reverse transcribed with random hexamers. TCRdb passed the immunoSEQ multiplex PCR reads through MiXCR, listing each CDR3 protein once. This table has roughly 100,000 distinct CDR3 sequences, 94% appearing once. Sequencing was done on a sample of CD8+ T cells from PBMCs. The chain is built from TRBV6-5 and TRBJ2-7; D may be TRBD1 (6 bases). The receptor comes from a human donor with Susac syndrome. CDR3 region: CASSYSPGVEQYF. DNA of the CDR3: TGTGCCAGCAGTTACTCGCCAGGGGTCGAGCAGTACTTC.